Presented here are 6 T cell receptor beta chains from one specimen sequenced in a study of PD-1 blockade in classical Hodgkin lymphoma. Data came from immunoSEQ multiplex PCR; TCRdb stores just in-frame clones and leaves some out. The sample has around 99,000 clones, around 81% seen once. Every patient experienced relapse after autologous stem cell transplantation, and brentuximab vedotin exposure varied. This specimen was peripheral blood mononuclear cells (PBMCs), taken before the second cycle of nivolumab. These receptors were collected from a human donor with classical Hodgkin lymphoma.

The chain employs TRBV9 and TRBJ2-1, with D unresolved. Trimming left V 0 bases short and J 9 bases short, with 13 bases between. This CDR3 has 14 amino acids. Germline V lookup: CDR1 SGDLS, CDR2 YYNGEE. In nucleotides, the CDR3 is TGTGCCAGCAGCGTAGCTAATCGGGTCGGTGAGCAGTTCTTC. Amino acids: CASSVANRVGEQFF.

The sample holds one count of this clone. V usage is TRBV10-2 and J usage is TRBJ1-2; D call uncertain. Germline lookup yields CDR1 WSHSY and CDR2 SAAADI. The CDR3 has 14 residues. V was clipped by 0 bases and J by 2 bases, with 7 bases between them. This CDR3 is CASSESGRNYGYTF. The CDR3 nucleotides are TGCGCCAGCAGTGAGTCAGGCAGAAACTATGGCTACACCTTC.

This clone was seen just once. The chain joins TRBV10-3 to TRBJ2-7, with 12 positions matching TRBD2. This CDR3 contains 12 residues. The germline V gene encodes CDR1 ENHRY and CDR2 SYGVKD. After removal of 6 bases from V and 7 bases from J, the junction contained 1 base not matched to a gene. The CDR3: CAISLAGGEQYF. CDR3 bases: TGTGCCATCAGCCTAGCGGGAGGGGAGCAGTACTTC.

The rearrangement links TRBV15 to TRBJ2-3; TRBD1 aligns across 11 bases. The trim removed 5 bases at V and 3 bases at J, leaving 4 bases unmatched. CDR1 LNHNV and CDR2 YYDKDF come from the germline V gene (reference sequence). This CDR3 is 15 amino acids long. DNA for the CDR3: TGTGCCACCAGCGGCCGGGACAGGGGGACAGATACGCAGTATTTT. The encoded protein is CATSGRDRGTDTQYF.

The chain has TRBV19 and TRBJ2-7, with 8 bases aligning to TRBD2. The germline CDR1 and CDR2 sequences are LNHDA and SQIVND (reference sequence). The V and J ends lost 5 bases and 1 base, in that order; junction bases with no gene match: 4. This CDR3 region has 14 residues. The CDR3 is CASSFTSGSYEQYF. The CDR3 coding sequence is TGTGCCAGTAGTTTCACTAGCGGTTCCTACGAGCAGTACTTC. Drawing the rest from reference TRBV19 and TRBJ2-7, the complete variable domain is DGGITQSPKYLFRKEGQNVTLSCEQNLNHDAMYWYRQDPGQGLRLIYYSQIVNDFQKGDIAEGYSVSREKKESFPLTVTSAQKNPTAFYLCASSFTSGSYEQYFGPGTRLTVT.

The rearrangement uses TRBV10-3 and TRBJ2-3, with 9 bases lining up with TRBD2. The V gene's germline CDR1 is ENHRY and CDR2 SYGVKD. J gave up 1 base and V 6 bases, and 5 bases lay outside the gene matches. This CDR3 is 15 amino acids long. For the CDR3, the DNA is TGTGCCATCAGCCCAGCGGGAGGCGGCACAGATACGCAGTATTTT. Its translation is CAISPAGGGTDTQYF.